These 27 T cell receptor beta chains share one sample of origin, sequenced in a study of T cell responses to AZD1222 COVID-19 vaccine. Here immunoSEQ multiplex PCR was the method, and the copy in TCRdb shows in-frame clones only, minus some. The table lists about 140,000 clones, 80% to 95% of them singletons, with around 3.5% in the top ten. Sample: peripheral blood, taken 28 days after the second AZD1222 dose. Receptor source: an adult who received the AZD1222 COVID-19 vaccine.

The chain combines TRBV27 with TRBJ2-2; TRBD2 agrees at 12 bases. Trimming at V came to 0 bases and at J to 8 bases, leaving 19 bases not matched to a gene. The CDR3 has 21 amino acids. Germline V gives CDR1 MNHEY, CDR2 SMNVEV (reference sequence). The chain's CDR3 is CASSLSMNLAGGPDERGELFF. CDR3 nucleotide sequence: TGTGCCAGCAGTTTATCGATGAACCTAGCGGGAGGGCCGGATGAGAGGGGGGAGCTGTTTTTT.

A word on this clone: The junction departs from the called germline gene at one end, perhaps through a read error. The rearrangement uses TRBV18 and TRBJ2-3, with 12 positions matching TRBD2. CDR3 length: 16 residues. The V gene's germline CDR1 is KGHSH and CDR2 LQKENI. The CDR3 sequence is CTSSLATSGSADTQYF. The CDR3 DNA follows: TGTACCAGCTCACTTGCGACTAGCGGGAGTGCAGATACGCAGTATTTT.

This clone appeared once. This chain connects TRBV6-5 to TRBJ2-2; D possibly matches TRBD1 or TRBD2 (5 bases each). V gave up 6 bases and J gave up 4 bases, with 9 bases separating them. There are 13 residues in the CDR3. The germline CDR1 and CDR2 sequences are MNHEY and SVGAGI. The CDR3 spells CASRTGTTGELFF. CDR3 DNA: TGTGCCAGCAGAACCGGGACCACCGGGGAGCTGTTTTTT.

V usage is TRBV18 and J usage is TRBJ2-1, with D unresolved. V lost 2 bases to trimming and J lost 9 bases, with 11 bases between them. CDR1 is KGHSH and CDR2 is LQKENI in the germline V gene. This CDR3 comprises 13 residues. The chain's CDR3 is CASSPIPGSEQFF. The CDR3 region has the DNA TGTGCCAGCTCACCAATACCAGGTAGTGAGCAGTTCTTC.

The chain employs TRBV4-3 and TRBJ2-6; no reliable D call. Germline CDR1 reads LGHNA; CDR2 reads YSLEER. The CDR3 is 16 residues long. V gave up 2 bases and J gave up 1 base, with 9 bases separating them. The CDR3 region has the DNA TGCGCCAGCAGCCAAACCGTGGGTTCTGGGGCCAACGTCCTGACTTTC. It codes for CASSQTVGSGANVLTF.

The rearrangement links TRBV5-1 to TRBJ1-1; TRBD1 might be the D (5 bases). Per the germline V gene, CDR1 is SGHRS and CDR2 is YFSETQ. V was pared by 0 bases and J by 10 bases, with 10 bases between. This CDR3 has 12 amino acids. The CDR3 nucleotides read TGCGCCAGCAGCTTGGAGCGCGGGGGAGCTTTCTTT. As protein: CASSLERGGAFF.

The chain joins TRBV19 to TRBJ1-3, with D unresolved. CDR1 is LNHDA and CDR2 is SQIVND in the germline V gene (reference sequence). The CDR3 has 16 residues. V was cut by 3 bases and J by 4 bases, with 16 bases left in between. The CDR3 nucleotides are TGTGCCAGTAGTATTTTCTCATCCGGGATCGGAAACACCATATATTTT. Translation gives CASSIFSSGIGNTIYF.

The V call is TRBV4-1, the J call TRBJ2-5, with 14 bases that match TRBD2. Unmatched junction bases numbered 6, after V lost 4 bases and J lost 2 bases. Germline V CDR1 and CDR2: MGHRA, YSYEKL. This CDR3 spans 17 amino acids. DNA of the CDR3: TGCGCCAGCAGCCGGGGACTAGCGGGAGCGGGGCAAGAGACCCAGTACTTC. This sequence encodes CASSRGLAGAGQETQYF.

A single count supports this clone. The chain combines TRBV5-4 with TRBJ2-1; D gene ambiguous. The CDR3 runs to 14 residues. Germline V CDR1 and CDR2: SGHNT, YYREEE (reference sequence). The ends were cut back, 4 bases at V and 4 bases at J, with 12 bases in the middle. The CDR3 DNA reads as TGTGCCAGCAGCCCGGGTTCAGTTTACAATGAGCAGTTCTTC. This sequence encodes CASSPGSVYNEQFF. Full variable domain (remainder filled in from reference TRBV5-4 and TRBJ2-1): ETGVTQSPTHLIKTRGQQVTLRCSSQSGHNTVSWYQQALGQGPQFIFQYYREEENGRGNFPPRFSGLQFPNYSSELNVNALELDDSALYLCASSPGSVYNEQFFGPGTRLTVL.

The chain carries TRBV11-3 and TRBJ2-7; possibly TRBD1 for D (5 bases). The germline CDR1 and CDR2 sequences are SGHNT and YENEEA. This CDR3 is 14 amino acids long. The germline V and J ends were trimmed by 1 base and 7 bases, with 14 bases remaining between them. The CDR3: CASSLGTTEGEQYF. DNA of the CDR3: TGTGCCAGCAGCTTAGGGACAACCGAAGGGGAGCAGTACTTC.

This CDR3 is CASSLGTSGNEQYF. For the CDR3, the DNA is TGTGCCAGCAGCTTAGGGACTAGCGGGAACGAGCAGTACTTC. The V call is TRBV11-2, the J call TRBJ2-7; 12 positions match TRBD2. Germline V gene data show CDR1 as SGHAT and CDR2 as FQNNGV. The CDR3 contains 14 residues. V lost 1 base to trimming and J lost 5 bases; unmatched junction nucleotides: 0.

V gene TRBV4-1 combines with J gene TRBJ1-1; perhaps TRBD1 as D (5 bases). Deletions cut 0 bases from V and 1 base from J, with 15 bases between. This CDR3 is 17 amino acids long. Germline assignment: CDR1 MGHRA and CDR2 YSYEKL. CDR3 DNA sequence: TGCGCCAGCAGCCAAGAATTCAGGGAAGGAGGGAACACTGAAGCTTTCTTT. Translation: CASSQEFREGGNTEAFF.

V is TRBV27 and J is TRBJ2-7, with TRBD1 matching 10 bases. The trim removed 2 bases at V and 3 bases at J, leaving 4 bases unmatched. The CDR3 is made up of 15 amino acids. Germline CDR1 is MNHEY and CDR2 is SMNVEV (reference sequence). CDR3 sequence: CASSLRTGGIYEQYF. The CDR3 coding sequence is TGTGCCAGCAGTTTACGGACAGGGGGAATCTACGAGCAGTACTTC.

The chain recombines TRBV14 with TRBJ2-1; D not certain. The V and J ends lost 0 bases and 6 bases respectively, with 9 bases between them. In germline, CDR1 is SGHDN, CDR2 FVKESK. This CDR3 region has 14 residues. The CDR3 protein is CASSQDRIINEQFF. CDR3 coding DNA: TGTGCCAGCAGCCAAGATCGCATTATCAATGAGCAGTTCTTC.

The chain is built from TRBV10-2 and TRBJ2-1; 8 bases fit TRBD2. Germline V CDR1 and CDR2: WSHSY, SAAADI. This CDR3 is 15 amino acids long. V shed 6 bases, J shed 3 bases, and the junction held 7 bases outside the gene matches. The CDR3: CASRAGRASYNEQFF. Here the CDR3 DNA reads TGCGCCAGCAGAGCCGGGAGGGCCAGCTACAATGAGCAGTTCTTC.

V usage is TRBV6-1 and J usage is TRBJ1-5, with 8 nucleotides matching TRBD1. V lost 0 bases to trimming and J lost 0 bases; unmatched junction nucleotides: 16. This CDR3 comprises 21 residues. CDR1 MNHNS and CDR2 SASEGT come from the germline V gene. CDR3 in amino acids: CASSEAGNRGRLENSNQPQHF. Here the CDR3 DNA reads TGTGCCAGCAGTGAAGCGGGGAACAGGGGGAGACTAGAGAATAGCAATCAGCCCCAGCATTTT.

This clone appeared once. V is TRBV20-1 and J is TRBJ1-2, with D hard to call. Germline-derived CDR1 and CDR2 are DFQATT and SNEGSKA (reference sequence). V dropped 6 bases and J dropped 4 bases, with 9 bases sitting between them. The CDR3 contains 11 residues. CDR3 sequence (DNA): TGCAGTGCCAATTCCGTCTATGGCTACACCTTC. Translated, it gives CSANSVYGYTF.

This rearrangement joins TRBV11-2 to TRBJ2-1; 15 bases line up with TRBD2. Germline V gives CDR1 SGHAT, CDR2 FQNNGV. V was clipped by 5 bases and J by 6 bases; unmatched bases: 5. The CDR3 contains 16 residues. The CDR3 DNA reads TGTGCCAGCAGCCCCAGGACTAGCGGGAGGGCCAATGAGCAGTTCTTC. It encodes CASSPRTSGRANEQFF.

The chain combines TRBV18 with TRBJ2-3; D remains ambiguous. Germline CDR1 is KGHSH and CDR2 is LQKENI. The CDR3 length is 14 residues. Trimming shortened V by 3 bases and J by 4 bases, and 11 bases separated the two germline ends. The CDR3 nucleotides are TGTGCCAGCTCACCTCCCACGGGCGCAGATACGCAGTATTTT. As protein: CASSPPTGADTQYF.

The rearrangement links TRBV7-3 to TRBJ2-2; 9 bases fit TRBD2. The CDR3 covers 15 residues. Germline V gene sequence: CDR1 SGHTA, CDR2 FQGTGA. V gave up 5 bases and J gave up 6 bases; unmatched junction bases: 7. The CDR3 is CASSTTGLASGELFF. CDR3 coding DNA: TGTGCCAGCAGCACCACGGGACTAGCCTCCGGGGAGCTGTTTTTT.

This clone appeared once. The chain has TRBV19 and TRBJ2-1; possibly TRBD2 for D (6 bases). CDR3 length equals 11 residues. The ends were cut back, 10 bases at V and 10 bases at J, with 14 bases in the middle. Germline CDR1 reads LNHDA; CDR2 reads SQIVND (reference sequence). CDR3 in amino acids: CATTGVGEQFF. CDR3 DNA: TGTGCCACTACGGGGGTAGGGGAGCAGTTCTTC.

The gene calls are TRBV7-8 and TRBJ1-2, with D possibly TRBD1 on 5 matching bases. Trimming shortened V by 0 bases and J by 9 bases, and 14 bases separated the two germline ends. Germline V gives CDR1 SGHVS, CDR2 FQNEAQ. This CDR3 comprises 14 residues. CDR3 sequence (DNA): TGTGCCAGCAGCTTAGCCGGCAGGGTGGGAAGCTACACCTTC. It encodes CASSLAGRVGSYTF. Supplemented by reference TRBV7-8 and TRBJ1-2, the full variable domain reads GAGVSQSPRYKVAKRGQDVALRCDPISGHVSLFWYQQALGQGPEFLTYFQNEAQLDKSGLPSDRFFAERPEGSVSTLKIQRTQQEDSAVYLCASSLAGRVGSYTFGSGTRLTVV.

The J gene is TRBJ1-3, the V gene TRBV24-1; TRBD1 matches at 7 bases. The CDR3 is 15 residues long. After removal of 2 bases from V and 2 bases from J, the junction contained 2 bases not matched to a gene. CDR1 and CDR2 from the germline V gene are KGHDR and SFDVKD. The chain's CDR3 is CATSDSQGAGNTIYF. The CDR3 nucleotides read TGTGCCACCAGTGATTCCCAGGGGGCTGGAAACACCATATATTTT.

The CDR3: CASSTDRAPWDEQYF. CDR3 nucleotides: TGTGCCAGCAGTACAGACAGGGCACCTTGGGACGAGCAGTACTTC. The chain joins TRBV28 to TRBJ2-7; 7 nucleotides match TRBD1. The CDR3 has 15 amino acids. The V and J ends lost 5 bases and 5 bases, in that order; junction bases with no gene match: 12. Germline V lookup: CDR1 MDHEN, CDR2 SYDVKM.

The chain employs TRBV6-5 and TRBJ1-2, with D possibly matching TRBD1 (6 bases). The germline V gene encodes CDR1 MNHEY and CDR2 SVGAGI. V was clipped by 2 bases and J by 6 bases, with 19 bases between them. The CDR3 sequence is 16 residues long. The CDR3 region is CASSYVQTSGAHGYTF. The CDR3 DNA reads TGTGCCAGCAGTTACGTTCAGACCTCGGGGGCGCATGGCTACACCTTC.

The chain recombines TRBV30 with TRBJ2-3; 7 bases fit TRBD2. Per the germline V gene, CDR1 is GTSNPN and CDR2 is SVGIG (reference sequence). The CDR3 consists of 15 residues. V was clipped by 2 bases and J by 4 bases; unmatched bases: 9. This CDR3 reads CAWSCGTRESDTQYF. CDR3 in DNA: TGTGCCTGGAGTTGCGGTACGCGGGAGTCAGATACGCAGTATTTT.

The rearrangement uses TRBV29-1 and TRBJ1-1; perhaps TRBD1 as D (6 bases). This CDR3 is 14 amino acids long. V lost 6 bases and J lost 5, with 19 bases in between. The germline gives CDR1 SQVTM, CDR2 ANQGSEA. The CDR3 nucleotides are TGCAGCGTCGCTGGCGGGGGGGCGACGACTGAAGCTTTCTTT. Residues: CSVAGGGATTEAFF.